These T cell receptor beta chains were read from a single sample in a study of T cell repertoires in cytomegalovirus infection. These receptors have no known antigen. TCRdb reprocessed the reads via MiXCR and lists one record per CDR3 protein. The table has about a million distinct CDR3 sequences, 31% seen once. This material consisted of cultured CD8+ T cells from PBMCs, taken from culture after CMV antigen stimulation. These receptors came from a human donor in good health (CMV status not recorded). Some clones in this sample may be carry-over from other donors' samples. Each CDR3 is given with its conserved first and last residue. The order of the fields is clone size, J gene, D gene, V gene, CDR3 protein, CDR3 DNA. A D gene is named only where the DNA matches it firmly. Clone size is given for some rows only: seen once, a few or many times, or a class if the clone is expanded.

abundance: .
j_gene: TRBJ2-1
d_gene: TRBD1
v_gene: TRBV14
CDR3aa: CASSQTGTGLYNEQFF
CDR3nt: TGTGCCAGCAGCCAAACCGGGACAGGGTTATACAATGAGCAGTTCTTC

abundance: .
j_gene: TRBJ2-6
d_gene: .
v_gene: TRBV2
CDR3aa: CARGTGANVLTF
CDR3nt: TGTGCCAGGGGCACTGGGGCCAACGTCCTGACTTTC

abundance: .
j_gene: TRBJ2-5
d_gene: TRBD2
v_gene: TRBV9
CDR3aa: CASSVSSGPSETQYF
CDR3nt: TGTGCCAGCAGCGTTTCTAGCGGACCCTCGGAGACCCAGTACTTC

abundance: few
j_gene: TRBJ2-1
d_gene: .
v_gene: TRBV6-5
CDR3aa: CASSYGGGSYEQFF
CDR3nt: TGTGCCAGCAGTTACGGGGGGGGCAGCTATGAGCAGTTCTTC

abundance: many
j_gene: TRBJ2-1
d_gene: .
v_gene: TRBV7-2
CDR3aa: CASRGVRANEQFF
CDR3nt: TGTGCCAGCAGGGGGGTCCGCGCAAATGAGCAGTTCTTC

abundance: .
j_gene: TRBJ1-1
d_gene: .
v_gene: TRBV4-1
CDR3aa: CASSQENRLLGGNTEAFF
CDR3nt: TGCGCCAGCAGCCAAGAAAACCGGCTCCTAGGGGGGAACACTGAAGCTTTCTTT

abundance: few
j_gene: TRBJ1-2
d_gene: .
v_gene: TRBV28
CDR3aa: CASSKPPYGYTF
CDR3nt: TGTGCCAGCAGCAAGCCCCCATATGGCTACACCTTC

abundance: .
j_gene: TRBJ2-3
d_gene: .
v_gene: TRBV7-9
CDR3aa: CASSSRRGASGTDTQYF
CDR3nt: TGTGCCAGCAGCTCTAGGCGGGGTGCCTCGGGCACAGATACGCAGTATTTT

abundance: .
j_gene: TRBJ2-1
d_gene: .
v_gene: TRBV4-3
CDR3aa: CASSQERVERSSYNEQFF
CDR3nt: TGCGCCAGCAGCCAAGAGAGGGTTGAACGAAGCTCCTACAATGAGCAGTTCTTC

abundance: .
j_gene: TRBJ2-3
d_gene: .
v_gene: TRBV7-4
CDR3aa: CASIQGGPGTQYF
CDR3nt: TGTGCCAGCATCCAGGGGGGGCCGGGTACGCAGTATTTT

abundance: .
j_gene: TRBJ2-5
d_gene: .
v_gene: TRBV7-9
CDR3aa: CASSLANMGLRIQEETQYF
CDR3nt: TGTGCCAGCAGCTTAGCAAATATGGGGTTAAGGATACAAGAAGAGACCCAGTACTTC

abundance: few
j_gene: TRBJ2-1
d_gene: .
v_gene: TRBV28
CDR3aa: CASSLGMNEQFF
CDR3nt: TGTGCCAGCAGTTTAGGGATGAATGAGCAGTTCTTC

abundance: .
j_gene: TRBJ2-7
d_gene: .
v_gene: TRBV7-6
CDR3aa: CASSDQWSYEQYF
CDR3nt: TGTGCCAGCAGCGACCAATGGTCCTACGAGCAGTACTTC

abundance: many
j_gene: TRBJ2-5
d_gene: .
v_gene: TRBV11-3
CDR3aa: CASSLDRRGTQYF
CDR3nt: TGTGCCAGCAGCTTAGATCGCAGGGGGACCCAGTACTTC

abundance: .
j_gene: TRBJ1-1
d_gene: TRBD1
v_gene: TRBV20-1
CDR3aa: CSAIGQGLGEAFF
CDR3nt: TGCAGTGCGATCGGACAGGGTTTGGGTGAAGCTTTCTTT

abundance: few
j_gene: TRBJ2-7
d_gene: .
v_gene: TRBV14
CDR3aa: CASSQHRKYYEQYF
CDR3nt: TGTGCCAGCAGCCAACACAGAAAATACTACGAGCAGTACTTC

abundance: few
j_gene: TRBJ2-7
d_gene: .
v_gene: TRBV7-4
CDR3aa: CASSPGISPSYEQYF
CDR3nt: TGTGCCAGCAGCCCCGGGATTTCTCCCTCCTACGAGCAGTACTTC

abundance: few
j_gene: TRBJ2-3
d_gene: .
v_gene: TRBV7-2
CDR3aa: CASTGGPDTQYF
CDR3nt: TGTGCCAGCACCGGGGGGCCTGATACGCAGTATTTT

abundance: many
j_gene: TRBJ2-3
d_gene: TRBD1
v_gene: TRBV9
CDR3aa: CASSVGGTGSTDTQYF
CDR3nt: TGTGCCAGCAGCGTAGGCGGGACAGGGAGCACAGATACGCAGTATTTT

abundance: .
j_gene: TRBJ1-4
d_gene: TRBD1
v_gene: TRBV4-3
CDR3aa: CASSLRQGGRTNEKLFF
CDR3nt: TGCGCCAGCAGCCTACGACAGGGAGGGAGGACTAATGAAAAACTGTTTTTT

abundance: many
j_gene: TRBJ1-1
d_gene: .
v_gene: TRBV7-6
CDR3aa: CASSFSGASEAFF
CDR3nt: TGTGCCAGCAGCTTCTCAGGGGCGTCTGAAGCTTTCTTT

abundance: .
j_gene: TRBJ2-2
d_gene: .
v_gene: TRBV7-9
CDR3aa: CASYPRTATGELFF
CDR3nt: TGTGCCAGTTACCCCCGGACAGCCACCGGGGAGCTGTTTTTT

abundance: .
j_gene: TRBJ2-3
d_gene: .
v_gene: TRBV7-9
CDR3aa: CASSGNAGSLYTDTQYF
CDR3nt: TGTGCCAGCAGCGGAAACGCTGGCTCCCTGTACACAGATACGCAGTATTTT

abundance: .
j_gene: TRBJ2-2
d_gene: .
v_gene: TRBV10-3
CDR3aa: CAISESSLGSTGELFF
CDR3nt: TGTGCCATCAGTGAGTCTAGCCTCGGGAGCACCGGGGAGCTGTTTTTT

abundance: .
j_gene: TRBJ2-5
d_gene: TRBD2
v_gene: TRBV20-1
CDR3aa: CSASSGVGETQYF
CDR3nt: TGCAGTGCTAGTAGCGGGGTAGGGGAGACCCAGTACTTC

abundance: .
j_gene: TRBJ1-1
d_gene: .
v_gene: TRBV7-9
CDR3aa: CASSQFTSGNTEAFF
CDR3nt: TGTGCCAGCAGCCAGTTCACATCCGGGAACACTGAAGCTTTCTTT

abundance: few
j_gene: TRBJ1-5
d_gene: .
v_gene: TRBV28
CDR3aa: CASSLLGSIYSYSNQPQHF
CDR3nt: TGTGCCAGCAGTTTATTGGGCAGCATCTACTCGTATAGCAATCAGCCCCAGCATTTT

abundance: many
j_gene: TRBJ2-7
d_gene: TRBD1
v_gene: TRBV7-6
CDR3aa: CASSPGQGDYEQYF
CDR3nt: TGTGCCAGCAGCCCAGGACAGGGGGATTACGAGCAGTACTTC

abundance: .
j_gene: TRBJ2-7
d_gene: .
v_gene: TRBV27
CDR3aa: CASSLGGYNQAYEQYF
CDR3nt: TGTGCCAGCAGTTTAGGGGGGTACAATCAAGCCTACGAGCAGTACTTC

abundance: few
j_gene: TRBJ1-4
d_gene: .
v_gene: TRBV6-1
CDR3aa: CASSYGTREKLFF
CDR3nt: TGTGCCAGCAGTTACGGGACCCGGGAAAAACTGTTTTTT

abundance: many
j_gene: TRBJ2-3
d_gene: .
v_gene: TRBV7-9
CDR3aa: CASSQAPLRPSTDTQYF
CDR3nt: TGTGCCAGCAGCCAGGCCCCTCTGCGCCCTTCCACAGATACGCAGTATTTT

abundance: few
j_gene: TRBJ1-6
d_gene: TRBD1
v_gene: TRBV5-5
CDR3aa: CASSLLGQGSFNSPLHF
CDR3nt: TGTGCCAGCAGCTTGCTGGGACAGGGGTCCTTTAATTCACCCCTCCACTTT

abundance: .
j_gene: TRBJ2-1
d_gene: .
v_gene: TRBV6-1
CDR3aa: CASSEEGVMQGGVNEQFF
CDR3nt: TGTGCCAGCAGTGAAGAGGGGGTTATGCAGGGGGGGGTCAATGAGCAGTTCTTC

abundance: .
j_gene: TRBJ1-6
d_gene: .
v_gene: TRBV28
CDR3aa: CASSRRSNSPLHF
CDR3nt: TGTGCCAGCAGCCGGCGCAGTAATTCACCCCTCCACTTT

abundance: .
j_gene: TRBJ2-3
d_gene: .
v_gene: TRBV5-5
CDR3aa: CASSRTTGPDTQYF
CDR3nt: TGTGCCAGCAGCCGAACGACGGGTCCAGATACGCAGTATTTT

abundance: .
j_gene: TRBJ1-1
d_gene: .
v_gene: TRBV7-9
CDR3aa: CASSPGSLAEAFF
CDR3nt: TGTGCCAGCAGCCCCGGGTCCCTGGCTGAAGCTTTCTTT

abundance: few
j_gene: TRBJ2-7
d_gene: TRBD2
v_gene: TRBV29-1
CDR3aa: CSVALAGGYEQYF
CDR3nt: TGCAGCGTTGCGTTAGCGGGGGGTTACGAGCAGTACTTC

abundance: few
j_gene: TRBJ2-2
d_gene: TRBD2
v_gene: TRBV6-5
CDR3aa: CASSYGLARNTGELFF
CDR3nt: TGTGCCAGCAGTTACGGACTAGCGCGTAACACCGGGGAGCTGTTTTTT

abundance: many
j_gene: TRBJ2-1
d_gene: .
v_gene: TRBV12-3/TRBV12-4
CDR3aa: CASSLTGLEQFF
CDR3nt: TGTGCCAGCAGTTTAACGGGACTCGAGCAGTTCTTC

abundance: once
j_gene: TRBJ1-5
d_gene: .
v_gene: TRBV19
CDR3aa: CASSIAPRNQPQHF
CDR3nt: TGTGCCAGTAGTATAGCCCCTCGTAATCAGCCCCAGCATTTT

abundance: .
j_gene: TRBJ2-1
d_gene: .
v_gene: TRBV7-8
CDR3aa: CASSPGIYNEQFF
CDR3nt: TGTGCCAGCAGCCCGGGGATCTACAATGAGCAGTTCTTC

abundance: .
j_gene: TRBJ1-2
d_gene: .
v_gene: TRBV6-1
CDR3aa: CASSELAAANYGYTF
CDR3nt: TGTGCCAGCAGTGAATTGGCGGCAGCTAACTATGGCTACACCTTC

abundance: few
j_gene: TRBJ2-1
d_gene: .
v_gene: TRBV15
CDR3aa: CATSSYSEGREQFF
CDR3nt: TGTGCCACCAGCAGCTACTCGGAAGGGAGGGAGCAGTTCTTC

abundance: many
j_gene: TRBJ2-7
d_gene: .
v_gene: TRBV7-2
CDR3aa: CASSLYGLDEQYF
CDR3nt: TGTGCCAGCAGCTTATACGGCCTGGACGAGCAGTACTTC

abundance: few
j_gene: TRBJ2-3
d_gene: .
v_gene: TRBV24-1
CDR3aa: CATSFGGGATDTQYF
CDR3nt: TGTGCCACCAGTTTTGGCGGGGGCGCGACAGATACGCAGTATTTT

abundance: .
j_gene: TRBJ1-1
d_gene: .
v_gene: TRBV19
CDR3aa: CASSIVGAAYTEAFF
CDR3nt: TGTGCCAGTAGTATAGTAGGGGCCGCCTACACTGAAGCTTTCTTT

abundance: .
j_gene: TRBJ1-1
d_gene: .
v_gene: TRBV4-1
CDR3aa: CASNPTEKNTEAFF
CDR3nt: TGCGCCAGCAACCCAACCGAGAAGAACACTGAAGCTTTCTTT